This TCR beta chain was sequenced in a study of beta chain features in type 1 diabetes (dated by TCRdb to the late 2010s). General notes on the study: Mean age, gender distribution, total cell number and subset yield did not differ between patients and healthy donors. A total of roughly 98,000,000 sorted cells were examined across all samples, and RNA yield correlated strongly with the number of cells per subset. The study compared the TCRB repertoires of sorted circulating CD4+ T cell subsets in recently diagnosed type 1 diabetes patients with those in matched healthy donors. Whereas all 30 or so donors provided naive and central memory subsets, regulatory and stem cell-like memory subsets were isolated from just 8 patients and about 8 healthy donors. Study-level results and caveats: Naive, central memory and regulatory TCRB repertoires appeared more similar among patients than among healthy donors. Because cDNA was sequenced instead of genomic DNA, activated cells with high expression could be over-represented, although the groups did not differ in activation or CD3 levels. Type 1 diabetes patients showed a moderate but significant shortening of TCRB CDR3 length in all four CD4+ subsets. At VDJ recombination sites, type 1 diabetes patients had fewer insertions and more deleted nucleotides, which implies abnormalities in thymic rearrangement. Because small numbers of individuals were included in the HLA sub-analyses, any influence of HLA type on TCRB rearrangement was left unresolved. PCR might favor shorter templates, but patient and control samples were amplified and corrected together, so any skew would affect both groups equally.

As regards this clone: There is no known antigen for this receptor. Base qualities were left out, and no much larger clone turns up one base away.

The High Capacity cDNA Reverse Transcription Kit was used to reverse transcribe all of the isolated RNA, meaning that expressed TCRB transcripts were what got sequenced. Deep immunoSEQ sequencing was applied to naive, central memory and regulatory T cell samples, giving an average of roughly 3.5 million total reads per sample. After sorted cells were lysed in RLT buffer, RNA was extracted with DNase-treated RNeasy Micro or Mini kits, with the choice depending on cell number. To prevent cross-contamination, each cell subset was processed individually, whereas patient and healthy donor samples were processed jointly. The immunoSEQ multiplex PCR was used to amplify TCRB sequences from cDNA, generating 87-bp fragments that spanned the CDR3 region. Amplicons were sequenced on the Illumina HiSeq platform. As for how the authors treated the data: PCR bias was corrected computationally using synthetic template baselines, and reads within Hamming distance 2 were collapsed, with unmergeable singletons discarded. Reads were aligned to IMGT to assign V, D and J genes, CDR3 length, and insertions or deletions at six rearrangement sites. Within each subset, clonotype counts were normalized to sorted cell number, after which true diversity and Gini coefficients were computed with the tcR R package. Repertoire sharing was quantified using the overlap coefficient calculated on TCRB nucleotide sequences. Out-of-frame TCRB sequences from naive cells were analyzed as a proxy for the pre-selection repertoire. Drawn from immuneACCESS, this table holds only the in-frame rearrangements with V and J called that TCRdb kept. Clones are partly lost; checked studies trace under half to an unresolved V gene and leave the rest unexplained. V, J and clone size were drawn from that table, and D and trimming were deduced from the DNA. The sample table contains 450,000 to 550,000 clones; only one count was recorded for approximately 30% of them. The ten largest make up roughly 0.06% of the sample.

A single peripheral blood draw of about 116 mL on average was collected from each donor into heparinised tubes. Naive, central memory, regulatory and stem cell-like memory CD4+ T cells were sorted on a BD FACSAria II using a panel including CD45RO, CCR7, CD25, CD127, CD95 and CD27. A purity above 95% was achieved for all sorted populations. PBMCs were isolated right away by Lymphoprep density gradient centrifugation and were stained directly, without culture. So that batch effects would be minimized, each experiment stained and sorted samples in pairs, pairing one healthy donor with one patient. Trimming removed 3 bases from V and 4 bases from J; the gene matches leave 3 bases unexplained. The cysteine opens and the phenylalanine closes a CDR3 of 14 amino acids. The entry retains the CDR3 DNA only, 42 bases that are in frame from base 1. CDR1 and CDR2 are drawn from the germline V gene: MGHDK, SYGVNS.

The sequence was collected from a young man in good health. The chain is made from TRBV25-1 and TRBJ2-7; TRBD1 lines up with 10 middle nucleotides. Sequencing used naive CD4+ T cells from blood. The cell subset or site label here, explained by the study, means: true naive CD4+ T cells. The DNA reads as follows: TGTGCCAGCAGTGACGCGGGACAGGGGTACGAGCAGTACTTC. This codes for CASSDAGQGYEQYF.